This TCR beta chain appears in the sequencing data of a study of cytomegalovirus exposure and HLA in healthy donors. PCR was performed using 60 Vbeta and 13 Jbeta primers. Profiled with immunoSEQ multiplex PCR; TCRdb holds only in-frame clones, not every one. In the table there are 150,000 to 200,000 clones, 75% to 80% of which are singletons. The germline V gene encodes CDR1 SGHRS and CDR2 YFSETQ. V lost 4 bases, J lost 3 bases, and 13 bases lay in between. The CDR3 has 14 residues. Specimen: PBMCs. The clonotype was recovered from a man aged 35-49 years in good health and CMV-seropositive. V gene TRBV5-1 combines with J gene TRBJ1-2; D is perhaps TRBD1 (6 bases). In DNA, the CDR3 is TGCGCCAGCAGCGTACAGGGACGGGACTATGGCTACACCTTC. As protein: CASSVQGRDYGYTF.